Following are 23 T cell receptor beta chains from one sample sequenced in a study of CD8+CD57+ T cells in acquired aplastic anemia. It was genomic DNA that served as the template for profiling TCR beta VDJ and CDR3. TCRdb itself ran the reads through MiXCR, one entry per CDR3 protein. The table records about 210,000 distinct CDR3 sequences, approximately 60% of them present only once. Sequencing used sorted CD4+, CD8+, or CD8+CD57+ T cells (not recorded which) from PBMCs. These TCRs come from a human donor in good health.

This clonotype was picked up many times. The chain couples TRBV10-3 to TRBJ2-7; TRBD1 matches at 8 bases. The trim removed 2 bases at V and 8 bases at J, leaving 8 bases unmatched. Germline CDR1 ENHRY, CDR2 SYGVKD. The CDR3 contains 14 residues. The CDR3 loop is CAISEGQGAYQQYF. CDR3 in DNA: TGTGCCATCAGTGAGGGGCAGGGGGCGTATCAGCAGTACTTC.

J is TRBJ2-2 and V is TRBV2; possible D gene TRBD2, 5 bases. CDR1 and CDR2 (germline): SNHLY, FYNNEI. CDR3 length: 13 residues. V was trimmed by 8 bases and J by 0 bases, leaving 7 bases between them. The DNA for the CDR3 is TGTGCCAGCGCGGGCGCGAACACCGGGGAGCTGTTTTTT. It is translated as CASAGANTGELFF.

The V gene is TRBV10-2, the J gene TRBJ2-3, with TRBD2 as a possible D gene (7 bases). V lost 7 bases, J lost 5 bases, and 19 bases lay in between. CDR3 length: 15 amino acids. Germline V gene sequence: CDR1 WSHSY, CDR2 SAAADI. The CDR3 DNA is TGCGCCAGCAATTGGGGGGGCAGGGAGGGAGATACGCAGTATTTT. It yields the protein CASNWGGREGDTQYF.

CDR3 sequence: CASSAPTWDSGSTDTQYF. CDR3 sequence (DNA): TGTGCCAGCAGCGCCCCAACTTGGGATAGCGGAAGCACAGATACGCAGTATTTT. The chain has TRBV9 and TRBJ2-3, with a possible D match to TRBD2 (6 bases). The CDR3 has 18 amino acids. Trimming shortened V by 3 bases and J by 0 bases, and 20 bases separated the two germline ends. CDR1 is SGDLS, CDR2 YYNGEE, per germline.

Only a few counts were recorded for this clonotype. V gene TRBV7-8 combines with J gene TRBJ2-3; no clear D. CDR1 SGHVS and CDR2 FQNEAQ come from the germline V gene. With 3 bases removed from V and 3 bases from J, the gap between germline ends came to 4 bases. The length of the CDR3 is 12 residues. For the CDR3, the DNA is TGTGCCAGCAGCTTTAATACAGATACGCAGTATTTT. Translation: CASSFNTDTQYF.

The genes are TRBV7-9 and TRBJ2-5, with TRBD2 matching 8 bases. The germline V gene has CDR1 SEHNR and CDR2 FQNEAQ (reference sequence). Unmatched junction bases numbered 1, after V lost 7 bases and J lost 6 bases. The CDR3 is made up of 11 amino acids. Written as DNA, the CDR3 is TGTGCCAGCACGGGAGGGAAGACCCAGTACTTC. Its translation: CASTGGKTQYF.

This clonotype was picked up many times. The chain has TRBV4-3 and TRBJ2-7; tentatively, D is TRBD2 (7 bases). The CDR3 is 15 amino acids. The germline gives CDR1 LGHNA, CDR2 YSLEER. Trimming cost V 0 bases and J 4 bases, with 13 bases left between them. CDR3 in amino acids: CASSQDTGGRYEQYF. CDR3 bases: TGCGCCAGCAGCCAAGATACGGGGGGCAGGTACGAGCAGTACTTC.

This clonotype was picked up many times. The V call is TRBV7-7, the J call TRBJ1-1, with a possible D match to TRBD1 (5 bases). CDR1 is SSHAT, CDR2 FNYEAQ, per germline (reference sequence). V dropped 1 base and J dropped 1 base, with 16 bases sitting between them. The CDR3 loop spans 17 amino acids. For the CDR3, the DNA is TGTGCCAGCAGCTTAGGTTGGTCGGTCGGACAGAACACTGAAGCTTTCTTT. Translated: CASSLGWSVGQNTEAFF.

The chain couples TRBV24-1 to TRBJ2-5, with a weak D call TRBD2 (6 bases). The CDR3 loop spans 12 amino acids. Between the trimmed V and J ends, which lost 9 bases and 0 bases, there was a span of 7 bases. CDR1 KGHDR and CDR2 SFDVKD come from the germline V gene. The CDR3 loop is CATRGNQETQYF. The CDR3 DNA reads TGTGCCACCCGGGGGAACCAAGAGACCCAGTACTTC.

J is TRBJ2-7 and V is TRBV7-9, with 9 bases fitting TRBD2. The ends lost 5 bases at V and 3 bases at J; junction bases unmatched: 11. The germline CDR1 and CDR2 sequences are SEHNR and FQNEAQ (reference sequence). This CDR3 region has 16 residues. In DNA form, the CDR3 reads TGTGCCAGCAGCCAAGAGGTAGCGGGGGTCGACTACGAGCAGTACTTC. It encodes CASSQEVAGVDYEQYF.

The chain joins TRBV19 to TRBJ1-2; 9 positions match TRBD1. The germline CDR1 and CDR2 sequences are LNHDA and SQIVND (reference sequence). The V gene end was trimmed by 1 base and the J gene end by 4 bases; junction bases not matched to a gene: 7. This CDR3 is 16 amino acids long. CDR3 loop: CASSIATGTGTYGYTF. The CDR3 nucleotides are TGTGCCAGTAGTATAGCCACCGGGACAGGGACCTATGGCTACACCTTC.

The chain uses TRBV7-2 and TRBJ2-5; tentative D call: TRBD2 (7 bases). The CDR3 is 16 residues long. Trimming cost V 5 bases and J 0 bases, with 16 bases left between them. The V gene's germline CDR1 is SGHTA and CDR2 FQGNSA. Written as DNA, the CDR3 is TGTGCCAGCAGCCCAGAGGGGGGGACCCACCAAGAGACCCAGTACTTC. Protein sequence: CASSPEGGTHQETQYF. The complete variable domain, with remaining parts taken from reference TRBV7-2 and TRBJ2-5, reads GAGVSQSPSNKVTEKGKDVELRCDPISGHTALYWYRQSLGQGLEFLIYFQGNSAPDKSGLPSDRFSAERTGGSVSTLTIQRTQQEDSAVYLCASSPEGGTHQETQYFGPGTRLLVL.

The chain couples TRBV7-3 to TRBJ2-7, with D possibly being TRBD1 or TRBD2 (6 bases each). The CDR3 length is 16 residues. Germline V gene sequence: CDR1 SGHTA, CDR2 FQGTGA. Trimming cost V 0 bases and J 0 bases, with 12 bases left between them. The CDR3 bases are TGTGCCAGCAGCTTAACGGCCGGGGGCTTCTCCTACGAGCAGTACTTC. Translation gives CASSLTAGGFSYEQYF. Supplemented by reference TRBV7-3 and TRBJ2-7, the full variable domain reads GAGVSQTPSNKVTEKGKYVELRCDPISGHTALYWYRQSLGQGPEFLIYFQGTGAADDSGLPNDRFFAVRPEGSVSTLKIQRTERGDSAVYLCASSLTAGGFSYEQYFGPGTRLTVT.

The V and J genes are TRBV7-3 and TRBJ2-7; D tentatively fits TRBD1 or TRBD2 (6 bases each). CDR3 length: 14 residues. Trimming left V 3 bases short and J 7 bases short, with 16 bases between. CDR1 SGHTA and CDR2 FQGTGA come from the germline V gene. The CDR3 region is CASSFQGTSGEQYF. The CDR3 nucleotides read TGTGCCAGCAGCTTTCAGGGGACTTCAGGGGAGCAGTACTTC. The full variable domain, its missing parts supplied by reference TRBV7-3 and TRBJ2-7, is GAGVSQTPSNKVTEKGKYVELRCDPISGHTALYWYRQSLGQGPEFLIYFQGTGAADDSGLPNDRFFAVRPEGSVSTLKIQRTERGDSAVYLCASSFQGTSGEQYFGPGTRLTVT.

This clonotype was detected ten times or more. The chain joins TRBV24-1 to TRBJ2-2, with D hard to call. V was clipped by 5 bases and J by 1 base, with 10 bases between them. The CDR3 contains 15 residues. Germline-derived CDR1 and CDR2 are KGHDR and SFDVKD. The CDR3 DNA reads TGTGCCACCAGTGTGATTTTAGGGAACACCGGGGAGCTGTTTTTT. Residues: CATSVILGNTGELFF.

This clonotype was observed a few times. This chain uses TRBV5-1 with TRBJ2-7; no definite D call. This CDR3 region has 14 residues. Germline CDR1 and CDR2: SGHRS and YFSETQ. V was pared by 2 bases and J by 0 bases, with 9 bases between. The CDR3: CASSLGYSSYEQYF. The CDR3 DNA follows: TGCGCCAGCAGCTTAGGTTACAGCTCCTACGAGCAGTACTTC. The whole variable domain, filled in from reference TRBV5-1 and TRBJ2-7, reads KAGVTQTPRYLIKTRGQQVTLSCSPISGHRSVSWYQQTPGQGLQFLFEYFSETQRNKGNFPGRFSGRQFSNSRSEMNVSTLELGDSALYLCASSLGYSSYEQYFGPGTRLTVT.

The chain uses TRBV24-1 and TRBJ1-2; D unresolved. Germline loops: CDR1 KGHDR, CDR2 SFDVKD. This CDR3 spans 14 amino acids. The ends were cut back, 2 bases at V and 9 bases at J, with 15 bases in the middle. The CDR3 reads CATSDSRAATRYTF. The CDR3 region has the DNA TGTGCCACCAGTGATTCAAGGGCCGCCACGCGCTACACCTTC.

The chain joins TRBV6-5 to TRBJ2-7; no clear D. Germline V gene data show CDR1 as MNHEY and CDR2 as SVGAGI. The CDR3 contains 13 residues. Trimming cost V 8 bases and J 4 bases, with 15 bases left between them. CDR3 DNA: TGTGCCAGCGGTCAACACGAGCCTTACGAGCAGTACTTC. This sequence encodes CASGQHEPYEQYF.

CDR3 region: CASSFGGPTEAFF. DNA of the CDR3: TGTGCCAGCAGCTTCGGGGGTCCCACTGAAGCTTTCTTT. V usage is TRBV7-3 and J usage is TRBJ1-1; TRBD1 might be the D (5 bases). The CDR3 length is 13 residues. With 3 bases removed from V and 4 bases from J, the gap between germline ends came to 9 bases. Germline V gene lookup returns CDR1 SGHTA and CDR2 FQGTGA.

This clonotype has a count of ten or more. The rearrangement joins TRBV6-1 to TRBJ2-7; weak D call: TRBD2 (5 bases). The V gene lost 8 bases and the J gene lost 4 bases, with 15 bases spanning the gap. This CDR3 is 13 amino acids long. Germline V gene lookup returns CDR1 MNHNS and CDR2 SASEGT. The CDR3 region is CASGLALGYEQYF. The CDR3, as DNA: TGTGCCAGCGGACTGGCTTTGGGATACGAGCAGTACTTC.

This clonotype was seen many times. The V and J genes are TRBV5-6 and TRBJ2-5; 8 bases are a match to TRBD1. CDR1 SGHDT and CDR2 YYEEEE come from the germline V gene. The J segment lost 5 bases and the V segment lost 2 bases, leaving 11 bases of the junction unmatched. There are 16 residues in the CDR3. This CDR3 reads CASSFRTGMGWETQYF. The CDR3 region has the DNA TGTGCCAGCAGCTTCCGGACAGGGATGGGCTGGGAGACCCAGTACTTC.

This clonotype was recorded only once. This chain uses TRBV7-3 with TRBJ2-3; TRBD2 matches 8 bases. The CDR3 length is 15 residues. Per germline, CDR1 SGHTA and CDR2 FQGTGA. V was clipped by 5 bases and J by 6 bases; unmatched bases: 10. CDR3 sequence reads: CASSGGLAMSDTQYF. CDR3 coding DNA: TGTGCCAGCAGCGGCGGACTAGCCATGTCCGATACGCAGTATTTT.

CDR3 in DNA: TGTGCCATCGCCCAAGGGAGTAGCGGGGGGGCAGGTGAGCAGTTCTTC. It translates to CAIAQGSSGGAGEQFF. The chain carries TRBV10-3 and TRBJ2-1; 11 bases map to TRBD2. This CDR3 contains 16 residues. Losses at the gene ends were 8 bases for V and 9 bases for J; bases not matched to a gene: 15. Germline V gives CDR1 ENHRY, CDR2 SYGVKD.